Below are 17 T cell receptor beta chains sequenced from a single sample in a study of blood T cell repertoires in COVID-19. Here immunoSEQ multiplex PCR was the method, and the copy in TCRdb shows in-frame clones only, minus some. Of under 300,000 clones in the sample, around 90% are singletons; the top ten hold under 2%. Material for sequencing was PBMCs or T cells enriched from blood (not recorded which). The source is a woman aged 45-60 years who had recovered from COVID-19.

V gene TRBV10-3 combines with J gene TRBJ1-1; D is uncertain. This CDR3 is built from 13 residues. Germline V gene data show CDR1 as ENHRY and CDR2 as SYGVKD. Between the trimmed V and J ends, which lost 4 bases and 0 bases, there was a span of 6 bases. The chain's CDR3 is CAISGTVNTEAFF. CDR3 nucleotide sequence: TGTGCCATCAGTGGAACAGTGAACACTGAAGCTTTCTTT.

The chain links TRBV5-1 to TRBJ2-5; D may be TRBD1 (5 bases). V lost 0 bases to trimming and J lost 1 base, with 7 bases between them. CDR1 is SGHRS, CDR2 YFSETQ, per germline. The CDR3 sequence is 14 residues long. Here the CDR3 reads CASSLGQPQETQYF. CDR3 coding DNA: TGCGCCAGCAGCTTGGGACAGCCCCAAGAGACCCAGTACTTC.

In its sample, this clone was seen once. The chain uses TRBV7-5 and TRBJ2-7; the table calls TRBD2, which could not be checked here. TRBV7-5 is recorded as a pseudogene. This CDR3 is 12 amino acids long. CDR3 in DNA: TGTGCCAGAAGCCGGATAGCGGACCCGCAGTACTTC. Its translation: CARSRIADPQYF.

The chain carries TRBV14 and TRBJ1-4; 8 nucleotides align to TRBD1. Germline CDR1 is SGHDN and CDR2 is FVKESK. This CDR3 comprises 15 residues. After removal of 4 bases from V and 10 bases from J, the junction contained 11 bases not matched to a gene. In DNA form, the CDR3 reads TGTGCCAGCAGCCGTGAGAGGACAGGGCTGGGAAAACTGTTTTTT. It encodes CASSRERTGLGKLFF.

The chain has TRBV28 and TRBJ2-5; D call uncertain. From germline, CDR1 is MDHEN and CDR2 SYDVKM. The CDR3 runs 15 residues. Trimming left V 6 bases short and J 5 bases short, with 19 bases between. This CDR3 reads CASSQIRSFEETQYF. The DNA of the CDR3 is TGTGCCAGCAGCCAGATCAGGTCGTTTGAGGAGACCCAGTACTTC.

The chain carries TRBV18 and TRBJ1-5, with no clear D. Germline CDR1 is KGHSH and CDR2 is LQKENI. CDR3 length: 13 residues. V lost 5 bases and J 5 bases, leaving 10 bases between the germline ends. CDR3 loop: CASSTDLYQPQHF. The CDR3 nucleotides are TGTGCCAGCTCAACAGATCTCTATCAGCCCCAGCATTTT.

The V and J genes are TRBV5-1 and TRBJ2-2; no firm D call. Looked up from germline, CDR1 is SGHRS and CDR2 is YFSETQ. The CDR3 loop spans 15 amino acids. With 2 bases removed from V and 4 bases from J, the gap between germline ends came to 12 bases. The DNA of the CDR3 is TGCGCCAGCAGCTTCCTCTCTCAGGCCACCGGGGAGCTGTTTTTT. This gives the protein CASSFLSQATGELFF.

This clone was picked up a small number of times. The chain joins TRBV7-6 to TRBJ2-1; the match to TRBD2 covers 10 bases. Germline lookup yields CDR1 SGHVS and CDR2 FNYEAQ. V shed 2 bases and J 7 bases; nucleotides not matched to a gene: 11. This CDR3 comprises 17 residues. The CDR3 coding sequence is TGTGCCAGCAGCTTAAACCTAGCGGGAGAGACGCGTAATGAGCAGTTCTTC. Its translation is CASSLNLAGETRNEQFF.

This chain links TRBV7-9 with TRBJ1-3; 9 nucleotides match TRBD1. From germline, CDR1 is SEHNR and CDR2 FQNEAQ (reference sequence). The CDR3 consists of 13 residues. V lost 11 bases and J lost 1; bases outside the gene matches: 3. CDR3 residues: CAGGTGSGNTIYF. CDR3 bases: TGTGCCGGAGGGACAGGGTCTGGAAACACCATATATTTT.

The rearrangement uses TRBV15 and TRBJ2-1; TRBD2 agrees at 8 bases. With 5 bases clipped from V and 8 bases from J, the junction kept 17 bases outside the gene matches. The CDR3 length is 17 residues. Per germline, CDR1 LNHNV and CDR2 YYDKDF (reference sequence). CDR3 residues: CATSLGGEKKGFYEQFF. CDR3 in DNA: TGTGCCACCAGCCTCGGGGGGGAGAAGAAAGGTTTCTATGAGCAGTTCTTC.

The rearrangement joins TRBV27 to TRBJ2-5, with 8 bases lining up with TRBD2. V dropped 5 bases and J dropped 5; count of bases not matched to a gene: 4. The CDR3 extends over 13 amino acids. Looked up from germline, CDR1 is MNHEY and CDR2 is SMNVEV (reference sequence). CDR3 coding DNA: TGTGCCAGCAGTCCTCCGGGGGGGGAGACCCAGTACTTC. It specifies CASSPPGGETQYF.

This clone was seen just once. This chain joins TRBV12-3 or TRBV12-4 and TRBJ2-2; no definite D call. CDR3 length equals 12 residues. The V gene lost 8 bases and the J gene lost 3 bases, with 7 bases spanning the gap. CDR3 sequence (DNA): TGTGCCAGCGAGAGGTACACCGGGGAGCTGTTTTTT. Translating it yields CASERYTGELFF.

This chain connects TRBV3-1 (or the pseudogene TRBV3-2) to TRBJ2-5, with a tentative D call TRBD1 (8 bases). Germline V gene sequence: CDR1 LGHDT, CDR2 YNNKEL (reference sequence). V was trimmed by 4 bases and J by 5 bases, leaving 17 bases between them. The length of the CDR3 is 15 residues. Here the CDR3 DNA reads TGTGCCAGCAGCCTACAGGGGGGGGAGGGTGAGACCCAGTACTTC. Translated: CASSLQGGEGETQYF.

The CDR3 reads CASSRGAETEAFF. CDR3 nucleotide sequence: TGTGCCAGCAGTCGGGGGGCAGAGACTGAAGCTTTCTTT. The chain is built from TRBV6-2 or TRBV6-3 and TRBJ1-1, with D perhaps TRBD1 (6 bases). The germline CDR1 and CDR2 sequences are MNHEY and SVGEGT. The CDR3 is made up of 13 amino acids. Trimming left V 5 bases short and J 5 bases short, with 12 bases between.

The V call is TRBV25-1, the J call TRBJ2-3; D gene uncertain. The CDR3 length is 15 residues. V was clipped by 4 bases and J by 1 base, with 12 bases between them. Germline V lookup: CDR1 MGHDK, CDR2 SYGVNS. The CDR3 DNA follows: TGTGCCAGCAGTGCCGAGGTTTTTGGCACAGATACGCAGTATTTT. It translates to CASSAEVFGTDTQYF.

The chain has TRBV7-2 and TRBJ2-1; D is possibly TRBD2 (6 bases). CDR3 length: 17 residues. V lost 0 bases to trimming and J lost 0 bases, with 12 bases between them. Germline V gene sequence: CDR1 SGHTA, CDR2 FQGNSA. CDR3 in amino acids: CASSLAPGLRSYNEQFF. In DNA, the CDR3 is TGTGCCAGCAGCTTAGCCCCGGGACTGCGCTCCTACAATGAGCAGTTCTTC.

The gene calls are TRBV11-1 and TRBJ2-3; a weak D match, TRBD1 (6 bases). Germline V lookup: CDR1 SGHAT, CDR2 FQDESV (reference sequence). The CDR3 extends over 15 amino acids. With 5 bases removed from V and 6 bases from J, the gap between germline ends came to 18 bases. Written as DNA, the CDR3 is TGTGCCAGCAGCGATGGGACACGGACTCATGATACGCAGTATTTT. This codes for CASSDGTRTHDTQYF. Drawing the rest from reference TRBV11-1 and TRBJ2-3, the complete variable domain is EAEVAQSPRYKITEKSQAVAFWCDPISGHATLYWYRQILGQGPELLVQFQDESVVDDSQLPKDRFSAERLKGVDSTLKIQPAELGDSAMYLCASSDGTRTHDTQYFGPGTRLTVL.